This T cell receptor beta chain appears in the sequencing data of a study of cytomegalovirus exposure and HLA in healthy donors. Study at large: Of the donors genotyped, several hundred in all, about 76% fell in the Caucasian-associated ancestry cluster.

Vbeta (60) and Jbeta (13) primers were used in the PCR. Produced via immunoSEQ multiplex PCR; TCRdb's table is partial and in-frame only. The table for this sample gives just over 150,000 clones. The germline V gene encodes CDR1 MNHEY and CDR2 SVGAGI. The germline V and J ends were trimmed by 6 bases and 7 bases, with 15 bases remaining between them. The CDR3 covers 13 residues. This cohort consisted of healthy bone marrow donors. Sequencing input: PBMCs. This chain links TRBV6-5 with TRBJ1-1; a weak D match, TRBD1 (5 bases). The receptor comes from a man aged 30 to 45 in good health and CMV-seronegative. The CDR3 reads CASRAPGLSEAFF. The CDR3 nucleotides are TGTGCCAGCAGAGCCCCAGGGCTGAGTGAAGCTTTCTTT.